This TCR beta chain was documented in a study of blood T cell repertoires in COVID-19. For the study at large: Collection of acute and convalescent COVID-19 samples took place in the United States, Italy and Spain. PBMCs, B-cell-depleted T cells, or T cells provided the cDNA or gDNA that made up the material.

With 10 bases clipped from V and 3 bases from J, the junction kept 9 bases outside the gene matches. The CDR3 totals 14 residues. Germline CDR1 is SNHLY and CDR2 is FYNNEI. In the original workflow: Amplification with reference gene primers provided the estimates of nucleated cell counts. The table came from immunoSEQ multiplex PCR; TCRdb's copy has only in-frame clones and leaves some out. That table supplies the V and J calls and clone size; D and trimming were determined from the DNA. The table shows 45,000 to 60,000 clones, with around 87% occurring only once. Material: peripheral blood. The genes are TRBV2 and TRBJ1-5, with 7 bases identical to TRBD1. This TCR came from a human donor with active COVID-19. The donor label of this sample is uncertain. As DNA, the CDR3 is TGTGCCACCACCGGACAGGCCTTCAATCAGCCCCAGCATTTT. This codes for CATTGQAFNQPQHF.